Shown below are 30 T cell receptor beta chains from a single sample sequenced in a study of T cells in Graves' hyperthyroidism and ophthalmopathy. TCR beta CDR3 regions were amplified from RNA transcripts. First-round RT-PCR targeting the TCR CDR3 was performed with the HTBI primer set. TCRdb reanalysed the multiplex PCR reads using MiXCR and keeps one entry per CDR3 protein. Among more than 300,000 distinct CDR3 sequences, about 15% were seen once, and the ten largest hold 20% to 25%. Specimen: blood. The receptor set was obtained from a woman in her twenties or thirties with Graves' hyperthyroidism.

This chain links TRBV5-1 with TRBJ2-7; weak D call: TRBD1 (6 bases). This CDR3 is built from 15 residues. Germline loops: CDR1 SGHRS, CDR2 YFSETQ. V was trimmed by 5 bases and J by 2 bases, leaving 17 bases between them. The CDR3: CASSQSGQTTYEQYF. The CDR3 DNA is TGCGCCAGCAGTCAAAGCGGACAGACGACCTACGAGCAGTACTTC.

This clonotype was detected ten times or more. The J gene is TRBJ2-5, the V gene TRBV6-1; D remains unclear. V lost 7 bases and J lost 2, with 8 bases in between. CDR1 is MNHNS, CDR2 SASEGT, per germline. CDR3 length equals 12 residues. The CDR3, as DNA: TGTGCCAGCATGGGCAAGCAAGAGACCCAGTACTTC. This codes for CASMGKQETQYF.

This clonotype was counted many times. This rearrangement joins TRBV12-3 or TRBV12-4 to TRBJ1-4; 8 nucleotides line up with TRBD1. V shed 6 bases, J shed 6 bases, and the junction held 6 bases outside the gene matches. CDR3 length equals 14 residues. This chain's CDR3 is CASSPGTGDEKLFF. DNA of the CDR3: TGTGCCAGCAGCCCTGGGACAGGAGATGAAAAACTGTTTTTT.

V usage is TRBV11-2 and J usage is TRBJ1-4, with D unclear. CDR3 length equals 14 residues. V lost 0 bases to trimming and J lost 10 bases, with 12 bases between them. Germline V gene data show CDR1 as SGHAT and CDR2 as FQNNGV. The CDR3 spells CASSLDRADGKLFF. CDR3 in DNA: TGTGCCAGCAGCTTAGATCGGGCAGACGGAAAACTGTTTTTT.

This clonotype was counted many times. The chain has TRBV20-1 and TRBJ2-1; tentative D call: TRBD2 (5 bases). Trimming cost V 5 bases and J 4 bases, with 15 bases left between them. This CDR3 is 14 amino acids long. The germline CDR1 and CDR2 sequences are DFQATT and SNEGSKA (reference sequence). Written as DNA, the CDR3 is TGCAGTGCTCGACCCGGGGTGACTTACAATGAGCAGTTCTTC. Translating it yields CSARPGVTYNEQFF.

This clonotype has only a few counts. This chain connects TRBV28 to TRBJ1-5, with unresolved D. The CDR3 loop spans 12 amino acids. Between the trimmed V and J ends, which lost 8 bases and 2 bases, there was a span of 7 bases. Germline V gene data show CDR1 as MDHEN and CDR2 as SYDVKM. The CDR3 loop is CASQTGNQPQHF. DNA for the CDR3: TGTGCCAGCCAAACAGGCAATCAGCCCCAGCATTTT.

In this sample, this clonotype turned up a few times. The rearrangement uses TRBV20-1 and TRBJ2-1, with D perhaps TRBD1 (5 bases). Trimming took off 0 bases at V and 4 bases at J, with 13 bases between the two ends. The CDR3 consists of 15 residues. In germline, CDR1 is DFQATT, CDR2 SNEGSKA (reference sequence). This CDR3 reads CSARDFRVVYNEQFF. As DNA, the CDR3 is TGCAGTGCTAGAGATTTCAGGGTCGTGTACAATGAGCAGTTCTTC.

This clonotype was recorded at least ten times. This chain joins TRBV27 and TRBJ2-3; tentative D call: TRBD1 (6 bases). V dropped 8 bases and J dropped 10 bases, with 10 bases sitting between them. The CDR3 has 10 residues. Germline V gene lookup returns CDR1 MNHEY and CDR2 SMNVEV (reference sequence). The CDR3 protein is CASGGGPQYF. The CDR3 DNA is TGTGCCAGCGGGGGCGGTCCGCAGTATTTT.

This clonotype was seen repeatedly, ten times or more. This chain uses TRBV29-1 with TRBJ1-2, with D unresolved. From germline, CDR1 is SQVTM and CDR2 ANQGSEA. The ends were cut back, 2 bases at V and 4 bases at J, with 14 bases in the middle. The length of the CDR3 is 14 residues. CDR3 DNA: TGCAGCGTTGAAAAGTCCCTGTGGGGCTATGGCTACACCTTC. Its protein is CSVEKSLWGYGYTF.

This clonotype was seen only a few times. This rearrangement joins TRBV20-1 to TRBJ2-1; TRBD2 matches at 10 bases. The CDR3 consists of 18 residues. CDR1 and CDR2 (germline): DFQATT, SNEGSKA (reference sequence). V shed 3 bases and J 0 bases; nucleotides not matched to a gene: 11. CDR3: CSASTPSGSLSSYNEQFF. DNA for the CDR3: TGCAGTGCTAGTACCCCTAGCGGGAGTTTGAGCTCCTACAATGAGCAGTTCTTC.

CDR3 DNA: TGTGCCAGCAGCCAAGGGGTCGCCAGGCGGACTAGCACAGATACGCAGTATTTT. Protein: CASSQGVARRTSTDTQYF. V is TRBV3-1 and J is TRBJ2-3; tentative D call: TRBD2 (5 bases). V lost 1 base, J lost 0 bases, and 17 bases lay in between. The CDR3 covers 18 residues. CDR1 and CDR2 from the germline V gene are LGHDT and YNNKEL (reference sequence).

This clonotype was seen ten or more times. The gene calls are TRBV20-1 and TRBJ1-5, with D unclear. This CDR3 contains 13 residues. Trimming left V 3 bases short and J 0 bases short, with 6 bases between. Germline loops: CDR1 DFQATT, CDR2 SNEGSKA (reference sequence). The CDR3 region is CSASKDSNQPQHF. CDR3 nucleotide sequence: TGCAGTGCTAGCAAAGATAGCAATCAGCCCCAGCATTTT.

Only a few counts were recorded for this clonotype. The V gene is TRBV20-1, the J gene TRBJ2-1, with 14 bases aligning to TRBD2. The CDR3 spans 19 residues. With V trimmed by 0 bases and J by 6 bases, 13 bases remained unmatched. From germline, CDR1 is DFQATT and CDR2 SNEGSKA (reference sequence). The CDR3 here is CSARDIGLAGGHDSNEQFF. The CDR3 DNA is TGCAGTGCTAGAGATATAGGACTAGCGGGAGGCCACGACAGCAATGAGCAGTTCTTC.

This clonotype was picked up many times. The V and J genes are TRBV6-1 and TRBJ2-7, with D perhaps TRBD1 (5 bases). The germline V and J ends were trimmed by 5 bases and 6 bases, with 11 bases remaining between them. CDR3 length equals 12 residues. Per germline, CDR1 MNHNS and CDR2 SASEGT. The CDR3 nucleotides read TGTGCCAGCAGTCCCCAGGGTATCGAGCAGTACTTC. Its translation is CASSPQGIEQYF.

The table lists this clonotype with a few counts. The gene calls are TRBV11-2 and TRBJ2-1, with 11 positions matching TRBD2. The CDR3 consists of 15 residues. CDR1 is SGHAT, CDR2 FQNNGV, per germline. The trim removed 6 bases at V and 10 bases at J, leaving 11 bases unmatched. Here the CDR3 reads CASRTLAGGTKEQFF. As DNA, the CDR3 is TGTGCCAGCAGGACATTAGCGGGAGGGACGAAGGAGCAGTTCTTC.

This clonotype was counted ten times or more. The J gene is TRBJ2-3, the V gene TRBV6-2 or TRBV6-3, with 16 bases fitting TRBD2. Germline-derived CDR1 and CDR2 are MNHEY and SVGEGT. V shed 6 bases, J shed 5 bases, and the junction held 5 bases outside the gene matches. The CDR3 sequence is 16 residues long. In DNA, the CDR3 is TGTGCCAGCAGGGGACTAGCGGGAGGGCCCAGAGATACGCAGTATTTT. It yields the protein CASRGLAGGPRDTQYF.

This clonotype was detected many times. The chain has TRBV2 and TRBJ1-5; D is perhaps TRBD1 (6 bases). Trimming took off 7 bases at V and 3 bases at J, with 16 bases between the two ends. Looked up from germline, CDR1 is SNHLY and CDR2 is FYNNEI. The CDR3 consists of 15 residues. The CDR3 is CASTEGRGVNQPQHF. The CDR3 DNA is TGTGCCAGCACAGAGGGGAGGGGGGTCAATCAGCCCCAGCATTTT. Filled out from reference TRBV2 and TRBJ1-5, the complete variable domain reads EPEVTQTPSHQVTQMGQEVILRCVPISNHLYFYWYRQILGQKVEFLVSFYNNEISEKSEIFDDQFSVERPDGSNFTLKIRSTKLEDSAMYFCASTEGRGVNQPQHFGDGTRLSIL.

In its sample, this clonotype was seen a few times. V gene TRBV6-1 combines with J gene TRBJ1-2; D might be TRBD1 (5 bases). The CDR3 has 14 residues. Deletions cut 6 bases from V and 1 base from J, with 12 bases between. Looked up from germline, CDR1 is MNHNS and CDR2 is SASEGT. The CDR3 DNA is TGTGCCAGCAGACTTAGCGGGGGTAACTATGGCTACACCTTC. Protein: CASRLSGGNYGYTF.

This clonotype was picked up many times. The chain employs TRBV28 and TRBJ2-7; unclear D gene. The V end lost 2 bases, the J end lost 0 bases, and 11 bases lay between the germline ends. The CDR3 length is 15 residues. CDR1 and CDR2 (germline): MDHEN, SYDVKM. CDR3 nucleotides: TGTGCCAGCAGTTTACCATCTTTGGACTCCTACGAGCAGTACTTC. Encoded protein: CASSLPSLDSYEQYF.

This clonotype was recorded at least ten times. The DNA of the CDR3 is TGCAGTGGACTAGCGGGAGGGAACACCGGGGAGCTGTTTTTT. As protein: CSGLAGGNTGELFF. The chain carries TRBV20-1 and TRBJ2-2; 13 bases map to TRBD2. With 7 bases clipped from V and 1 base from J, the junction kept 0 bases outside the gene matches. Per germline, CDR1 DFQATT and CDR2 SNEGSKA (reference sequence). This CDR3 has 14 amino acids.

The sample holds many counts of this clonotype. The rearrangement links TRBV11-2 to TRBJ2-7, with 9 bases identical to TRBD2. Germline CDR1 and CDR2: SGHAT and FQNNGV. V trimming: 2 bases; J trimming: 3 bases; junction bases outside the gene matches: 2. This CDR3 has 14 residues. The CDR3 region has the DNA TGTGCCAGCAGCTTAAGTAGCGGGAGCTACGAGCAGTACTTC. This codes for CASSLSSGSYEQYF.

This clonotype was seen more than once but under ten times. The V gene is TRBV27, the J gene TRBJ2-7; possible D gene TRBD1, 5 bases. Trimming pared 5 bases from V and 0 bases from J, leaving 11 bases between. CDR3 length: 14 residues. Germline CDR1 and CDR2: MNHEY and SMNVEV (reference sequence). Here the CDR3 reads CASSPVDNSYEQYF. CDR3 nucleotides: TGTGCCAGCAGTCCCGTGGACAACTCCTACGAGCAGTACTTC.

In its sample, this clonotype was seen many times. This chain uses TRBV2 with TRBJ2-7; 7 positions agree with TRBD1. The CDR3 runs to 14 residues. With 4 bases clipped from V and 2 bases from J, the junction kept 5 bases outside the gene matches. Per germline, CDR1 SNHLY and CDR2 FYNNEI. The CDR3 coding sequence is TGTGCCAGCAGTGGACAGGGAATTCCCTACGAGCAGTACTTC. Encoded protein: CASSGQGIPYEQYF. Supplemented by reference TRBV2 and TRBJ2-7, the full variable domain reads EPEVTQTPSHQVTQMGQEVILRCVPISNHLYFYWYRQILGQKVEFLVSFYNNEISEKSEIFDDQFSVERPDGSNFTLKIRSTKLEDSAMYFCASSGQGIPYEQYFGPGTRLTVT.

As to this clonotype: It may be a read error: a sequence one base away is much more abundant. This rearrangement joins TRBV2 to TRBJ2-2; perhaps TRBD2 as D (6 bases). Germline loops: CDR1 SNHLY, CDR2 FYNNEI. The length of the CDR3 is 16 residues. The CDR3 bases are TGTGCCAGCAGTGAACTACTAGCTTACAGCGCCGGGGAGCTGATTTTT. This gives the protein CASSELLAYSAGELIF.

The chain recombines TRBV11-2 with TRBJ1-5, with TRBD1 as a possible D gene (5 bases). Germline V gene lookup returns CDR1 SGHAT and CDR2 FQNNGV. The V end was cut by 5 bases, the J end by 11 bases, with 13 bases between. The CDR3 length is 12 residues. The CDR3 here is CASSPWWGAQHF. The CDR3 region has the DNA TGTGCCAGCAGCCCCTGGTGGGGGGCCCAGCATTTT.

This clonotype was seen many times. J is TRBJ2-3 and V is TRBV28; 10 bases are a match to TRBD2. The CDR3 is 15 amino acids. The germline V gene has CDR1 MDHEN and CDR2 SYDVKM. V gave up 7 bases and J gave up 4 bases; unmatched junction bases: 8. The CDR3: CASTLGTSVPDTQYF. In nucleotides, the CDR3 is TGTGCCAGCACCTTGGGGACTAGCGTCCCAGATACGCAGTATTTT.

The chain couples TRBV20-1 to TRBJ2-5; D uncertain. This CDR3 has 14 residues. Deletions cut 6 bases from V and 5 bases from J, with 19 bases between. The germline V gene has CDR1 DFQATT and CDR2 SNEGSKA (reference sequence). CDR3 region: CSASVRVVGETQYF. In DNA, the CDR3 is TGCAGTGCCAGCGTTAGGGTGGTGGGGGAGACCCAGTACTTC.

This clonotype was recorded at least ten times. CDR3 protein: CASSEYGNQPQHF. The DNA for the CDR3 is TGTGCCAGCAGTGAATATGGGAATCAGCCCCAGCATTTT. This chain joins TRBV2 and TRBJ1-5, with D unclear. Deletions cut 2 bases from V and 4 bases from J, with 6 bases between. Germline V gene lookup returns CDR1 SNHLY and CDR2 FYNNEI. The CDR3 runs to 13 residues.

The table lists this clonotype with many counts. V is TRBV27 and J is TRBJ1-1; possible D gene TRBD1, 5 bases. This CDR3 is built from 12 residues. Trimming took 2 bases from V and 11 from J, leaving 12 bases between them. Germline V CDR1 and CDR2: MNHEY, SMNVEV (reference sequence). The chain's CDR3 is CASSLRGSQAFF. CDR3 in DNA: TGTGCCAGCAGTTTAAGGGGATCTCAGGCTTTCTTT.

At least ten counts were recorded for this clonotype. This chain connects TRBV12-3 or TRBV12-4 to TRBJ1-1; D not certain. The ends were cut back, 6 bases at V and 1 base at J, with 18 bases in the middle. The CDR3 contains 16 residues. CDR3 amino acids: CASSHDPLLGNTEAFF. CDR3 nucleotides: TGTGCCAGCAGCCACGACCCCCTCCTAGGGAACACTGAAGCTTTCTTT.